This T cell receptor (beta chain) was retrieved from a study of CD8 T cells in ankylosing spondylitis (dated by TCRdb to the late 2010s). For the study in its entirety: The study set out to find disease-linked TCR variants by profiling T cell receptor beta repertoires in ankylosing spondylitis patients and healthy donors. The full study cohort was made up of approximately 24 ankylosing spondylitis patients and roughly 100 healthy donors. Peripheral blood was sampled, and synovial fluid was additionally collected from ankylosing spondylitis patients.

About this clonotype itself: Its target antigen remains unknown. Per-base quality was not reported, and no clone a single base away is much larger than it.

Sequencer: Illumina HiSeq 2500. Quantitative 5'-RACE with molecular barcodes was the method used to prepare the TCR beta libraries. Concerning the study's data processing: A new computational method, built on a probabilistic model of VDJ rearrangement, was used to identify disease-linked TCR variants. TCRdb reworked the public reads: Q25 trimming with fastp, MiXCR clone assembly, productive beta chains retained. Duplicate CDR3 protein sequences are folded into a single record with the most common DNA and genes. The V and J calls were determined by TCRdb, not by the authors. The sample profile shows about 400,000 distinct CDR3 sequences; approximately 20% of them were found once. The ten largest clones represent roughly 13% of the sample. Points the paper makes about the study in general: A TCR beta motif made up of several highly homologous amino acid variants appeared to be characteristic of blood from ankylosing spondylitis patients. The disease-linked clones were reported as significantly enriched in matched synovial fluid samples from ankylosing spondylitis patients. Some TCR beta motif variants had previously been reported in synovial fluid and blood of reactive arthritis patients, which suggested common disease-initiation mechanisms. The disease-linked clones had a CD8+ phenotype and were found at relatively low frequencies in peripheral blood.

Unmatched junction bases come to 12, with V trimmed by 4 bases and J by 15 bases. The CDR3 spans 13 residues, from the cysteine through the phenylalanine. CDR3 DNA only is kept here, 39 bases in frame from base 1. Specimen: blood, either unsorted or a sorted T cell fraction (not recorded which). The source is a male donor with ankylosing spondylitis or in good health (not recorded which). This sequence uses TRBV12-3 or TRBV12-4 and TRBJ2-1, with 7 central nucleotides matching TRBD1. The CDR3 here reads CASSSNWDSYLFF. The nucleotide sequence is TGTGCCAGCAGTTCCAACTGGGACAGTTACCTGTTCTTC.